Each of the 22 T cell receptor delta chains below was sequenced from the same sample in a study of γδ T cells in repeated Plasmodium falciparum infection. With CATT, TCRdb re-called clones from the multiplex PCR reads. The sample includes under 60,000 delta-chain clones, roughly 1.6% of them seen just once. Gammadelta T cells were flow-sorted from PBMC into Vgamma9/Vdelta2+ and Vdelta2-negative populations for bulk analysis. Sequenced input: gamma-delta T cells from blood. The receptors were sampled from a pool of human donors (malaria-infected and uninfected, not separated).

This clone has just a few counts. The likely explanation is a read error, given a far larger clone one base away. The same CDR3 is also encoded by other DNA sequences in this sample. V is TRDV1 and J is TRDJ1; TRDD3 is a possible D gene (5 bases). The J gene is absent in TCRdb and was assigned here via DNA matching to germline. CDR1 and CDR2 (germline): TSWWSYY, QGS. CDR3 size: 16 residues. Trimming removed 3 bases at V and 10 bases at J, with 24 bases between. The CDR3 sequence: CALGDVPSAGELSLIF. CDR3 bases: TGTGCTCTTGGGGATGTTCCCTCCGCCGGGGAACTCTCACTCATCTTT.

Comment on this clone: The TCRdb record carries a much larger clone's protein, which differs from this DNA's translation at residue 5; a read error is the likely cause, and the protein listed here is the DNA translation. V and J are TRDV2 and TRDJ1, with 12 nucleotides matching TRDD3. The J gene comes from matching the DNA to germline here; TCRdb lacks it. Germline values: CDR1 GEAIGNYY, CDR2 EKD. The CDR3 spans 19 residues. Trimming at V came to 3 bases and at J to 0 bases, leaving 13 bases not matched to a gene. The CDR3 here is CACDPQITGGYPDTDKLIF. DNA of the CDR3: TGTGCCTGTGACCCCCAGATTACTGGGGGATACCCTGACACCGATAAACTCATCTTT.

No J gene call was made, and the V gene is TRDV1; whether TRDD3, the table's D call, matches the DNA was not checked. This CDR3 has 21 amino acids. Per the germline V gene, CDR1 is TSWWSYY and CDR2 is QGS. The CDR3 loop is CALGDQAFLGYWGIRWTAQHF. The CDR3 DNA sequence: TGTGCTCTTGGGGATCAAGCCTTCCTTGGGTACTGGGGGATACGTTGGACAGCACAACACTTC.

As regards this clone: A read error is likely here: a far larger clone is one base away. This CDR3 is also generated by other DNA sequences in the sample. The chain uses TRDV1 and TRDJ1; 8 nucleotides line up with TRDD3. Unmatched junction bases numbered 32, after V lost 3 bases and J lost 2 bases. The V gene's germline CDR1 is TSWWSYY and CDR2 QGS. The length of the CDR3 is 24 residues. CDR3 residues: CALGDRKAFLSSYWGSRGTDKLIF. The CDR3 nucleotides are TGTGCTCTTGGGGATCGCAAGGCCTTTCTTTCCTCGTACTGGGGGTCCCGAGGAACCGATAAACTCATCTTT.

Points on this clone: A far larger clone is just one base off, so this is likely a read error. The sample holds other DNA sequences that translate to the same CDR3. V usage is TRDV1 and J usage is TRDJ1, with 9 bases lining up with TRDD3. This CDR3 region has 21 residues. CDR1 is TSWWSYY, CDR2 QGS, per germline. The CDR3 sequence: CALGEQRILRWGILVSDKLIF. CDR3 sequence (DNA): TGTGCCCTTGGGGAACAGAGAATCCTGAGGTGGGGGATATTGGTGTCCGATAAACTCATCTTT.

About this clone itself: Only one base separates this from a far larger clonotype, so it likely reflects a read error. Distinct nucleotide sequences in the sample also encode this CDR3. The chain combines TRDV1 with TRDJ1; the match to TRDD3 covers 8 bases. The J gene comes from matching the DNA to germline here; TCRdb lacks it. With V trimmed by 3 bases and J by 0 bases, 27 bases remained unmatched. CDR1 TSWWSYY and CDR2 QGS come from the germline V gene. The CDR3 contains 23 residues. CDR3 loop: CALGDPPFTTSVLGVEYTDKLIF. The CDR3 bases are TGTGCTCTTGGGGACCCTCCTTTTACCACGTCCGTACTGGGGGTCGAGTACACCGATAAACTCATCTTT.

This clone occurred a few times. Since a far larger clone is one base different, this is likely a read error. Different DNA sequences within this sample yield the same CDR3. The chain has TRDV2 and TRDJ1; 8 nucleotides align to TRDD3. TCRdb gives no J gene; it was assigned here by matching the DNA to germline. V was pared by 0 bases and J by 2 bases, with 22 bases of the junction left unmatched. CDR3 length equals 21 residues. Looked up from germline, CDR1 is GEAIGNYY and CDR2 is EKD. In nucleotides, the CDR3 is TGTGCCTGTGACACCCTTCCCGGGCTGGGGGACTCCCTGGGAGGAACCGATAAACTCATCTTT. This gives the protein CACDTLPGLGDSLGGTDKLIF.

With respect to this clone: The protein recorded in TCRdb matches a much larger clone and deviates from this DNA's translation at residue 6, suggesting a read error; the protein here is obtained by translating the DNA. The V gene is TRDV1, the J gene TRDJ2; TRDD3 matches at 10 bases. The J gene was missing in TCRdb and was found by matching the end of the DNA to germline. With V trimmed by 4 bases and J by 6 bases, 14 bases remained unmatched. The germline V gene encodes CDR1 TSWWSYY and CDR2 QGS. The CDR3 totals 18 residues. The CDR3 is CALGAIPPPWGIAAQLFF. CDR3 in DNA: TGTGCTCTTGGGGCTATTCCTCCTCCCTGGGGGATAGCAGCACAACTCTTCTTT.

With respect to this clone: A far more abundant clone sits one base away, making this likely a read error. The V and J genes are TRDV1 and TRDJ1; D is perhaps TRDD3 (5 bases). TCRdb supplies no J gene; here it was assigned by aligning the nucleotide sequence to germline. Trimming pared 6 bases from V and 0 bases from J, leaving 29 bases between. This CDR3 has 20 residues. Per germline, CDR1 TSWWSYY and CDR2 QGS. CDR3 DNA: TGTGCTCTTGGACTCCGTGGATTGTGGGAATACTGGTGGTACACCGATAAACTCATCTTT. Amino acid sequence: CALGLRGLWEYWWYTDKLIF.

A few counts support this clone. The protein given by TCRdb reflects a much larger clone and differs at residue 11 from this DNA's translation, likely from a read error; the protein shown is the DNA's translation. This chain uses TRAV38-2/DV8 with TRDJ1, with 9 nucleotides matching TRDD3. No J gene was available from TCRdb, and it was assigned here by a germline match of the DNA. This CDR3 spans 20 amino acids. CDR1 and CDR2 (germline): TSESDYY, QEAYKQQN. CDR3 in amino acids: CAPMGLPDWGTYLYTDKLIF. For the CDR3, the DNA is TGTGCGCCCATGGGGCTCCCGGACTGGGGGACGTACCTGTACACCGATAAACTCATCTTT.

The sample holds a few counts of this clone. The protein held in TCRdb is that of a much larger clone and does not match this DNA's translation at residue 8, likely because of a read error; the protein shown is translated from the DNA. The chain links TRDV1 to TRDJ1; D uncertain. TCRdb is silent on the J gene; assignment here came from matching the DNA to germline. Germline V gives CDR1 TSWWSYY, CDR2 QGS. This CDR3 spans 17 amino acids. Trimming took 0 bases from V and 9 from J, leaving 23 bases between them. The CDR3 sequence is CALGELPALRGGTELIF. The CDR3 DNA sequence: TGTGCTCTTGGGGAACTTCCAGCCTTACGAGGTGGTACAGAACTCATCTTT.

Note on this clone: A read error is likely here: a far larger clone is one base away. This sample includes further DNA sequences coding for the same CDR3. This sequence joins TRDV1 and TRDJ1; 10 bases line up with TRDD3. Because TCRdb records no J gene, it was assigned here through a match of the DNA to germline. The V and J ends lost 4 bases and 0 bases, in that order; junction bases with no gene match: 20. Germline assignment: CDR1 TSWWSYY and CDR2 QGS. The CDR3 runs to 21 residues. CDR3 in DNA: TGTGCTCTTGGGGCCCTCGACCTTATTACTGGGGGATCCTTGTACACCGATAAACTCATCTTT. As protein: CALGALDLITGGSLYTDKLIF.

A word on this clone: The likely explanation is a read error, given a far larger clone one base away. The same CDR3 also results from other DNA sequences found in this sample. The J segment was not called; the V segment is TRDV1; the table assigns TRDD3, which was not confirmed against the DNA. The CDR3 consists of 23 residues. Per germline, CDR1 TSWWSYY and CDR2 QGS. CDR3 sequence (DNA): TGTGCTCTTGGGGGCCCGCCTTCATTCATTACTGGGGGATCGCTAGAGTACACCGATAAGCTCATCTTT. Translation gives CALGGPPSFITGGSLEYTDKLIF.

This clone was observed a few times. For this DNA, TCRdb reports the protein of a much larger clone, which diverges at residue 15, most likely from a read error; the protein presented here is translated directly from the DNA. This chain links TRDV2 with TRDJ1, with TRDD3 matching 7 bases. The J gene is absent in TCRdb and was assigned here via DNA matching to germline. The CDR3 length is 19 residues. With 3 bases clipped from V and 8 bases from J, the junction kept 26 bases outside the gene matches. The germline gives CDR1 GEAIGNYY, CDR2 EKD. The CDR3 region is CACDAMPTGDRIMGGKLIF. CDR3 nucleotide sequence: TGTGCCTGTGACGCCATGCCTACTGGGGACCGAATAATGGGGGGGAAACTCATCTTT.

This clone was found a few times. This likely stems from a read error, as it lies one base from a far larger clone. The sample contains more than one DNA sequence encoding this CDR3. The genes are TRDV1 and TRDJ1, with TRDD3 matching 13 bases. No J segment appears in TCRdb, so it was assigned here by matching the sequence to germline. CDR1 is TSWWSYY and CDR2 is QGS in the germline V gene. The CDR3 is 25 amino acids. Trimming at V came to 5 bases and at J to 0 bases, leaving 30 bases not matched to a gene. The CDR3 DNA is TGTGCTCTTGGGAGCCTTCCGCGAGGCCTCACTGGGGGATACGCGTTTCCCCCGTACACCGATAAACTCATCTTT. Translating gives CALGSLPRGLTGGYAFPPYTDKLIF.

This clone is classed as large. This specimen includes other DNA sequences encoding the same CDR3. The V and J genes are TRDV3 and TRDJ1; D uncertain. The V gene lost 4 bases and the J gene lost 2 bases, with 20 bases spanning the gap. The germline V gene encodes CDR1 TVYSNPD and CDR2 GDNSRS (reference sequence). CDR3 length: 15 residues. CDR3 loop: CASTLHFAVTDKLIF. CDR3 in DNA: TGTGCCTCAACGCTCCACTTCGCGGTGACCGATAAACTCATCTTT.

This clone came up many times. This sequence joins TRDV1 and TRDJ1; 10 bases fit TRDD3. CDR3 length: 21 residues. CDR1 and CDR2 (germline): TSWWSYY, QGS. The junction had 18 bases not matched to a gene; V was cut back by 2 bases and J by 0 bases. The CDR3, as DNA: TGTGCTCTTGGGGAATGCCACCTAGACCGCGGGGGATACGTGTACACCGATAAACTCATCTTT. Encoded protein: CALGECHLDRGGYVYTDKLIF.

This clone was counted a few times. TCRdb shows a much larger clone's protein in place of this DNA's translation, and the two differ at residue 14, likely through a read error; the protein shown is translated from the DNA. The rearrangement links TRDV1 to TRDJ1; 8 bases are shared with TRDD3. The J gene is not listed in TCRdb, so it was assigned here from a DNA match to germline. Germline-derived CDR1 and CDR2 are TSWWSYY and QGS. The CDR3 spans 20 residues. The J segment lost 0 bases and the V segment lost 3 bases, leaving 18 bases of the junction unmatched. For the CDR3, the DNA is TGTGCTCTTGGGGAGTTACTCTGGGGGACGAGTTTAAAGCACACCGATAAACTCATCTTT. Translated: CALGELLWGTSLKHTDKLIF.

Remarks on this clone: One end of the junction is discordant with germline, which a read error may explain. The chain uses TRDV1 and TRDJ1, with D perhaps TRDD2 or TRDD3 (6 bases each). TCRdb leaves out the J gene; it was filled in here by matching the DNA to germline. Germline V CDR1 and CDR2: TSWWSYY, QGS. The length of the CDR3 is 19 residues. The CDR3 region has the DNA TGCTCTGGGGAACTTATGTGGGTCCTACGGGGACTTTACACCGATAAACTCATCTTT. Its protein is CSGELMWVLRGLYTDKLIF.

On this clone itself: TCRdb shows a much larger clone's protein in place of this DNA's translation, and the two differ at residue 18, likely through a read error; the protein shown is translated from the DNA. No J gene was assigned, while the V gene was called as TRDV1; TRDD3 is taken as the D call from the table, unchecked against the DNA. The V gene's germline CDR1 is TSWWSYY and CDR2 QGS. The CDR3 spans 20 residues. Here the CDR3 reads CALGEVTMTGDPGGGAQPFF. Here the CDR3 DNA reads TGTGCTCTTGGGGAGGTCACTATGACTGGGGATCCCGGTGGTGGAGCACAACCCTTCTTT.

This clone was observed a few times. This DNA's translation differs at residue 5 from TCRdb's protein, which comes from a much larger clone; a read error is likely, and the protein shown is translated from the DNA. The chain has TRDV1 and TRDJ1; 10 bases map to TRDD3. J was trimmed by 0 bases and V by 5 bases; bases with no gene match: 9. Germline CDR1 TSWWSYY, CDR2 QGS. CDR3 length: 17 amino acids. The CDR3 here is CALGPPATGGYTDKLIF. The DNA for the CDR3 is TGTGCTCTTGGGCCTCCTGCGACTGGGGGATACACCGATAAACTCATCTTT.

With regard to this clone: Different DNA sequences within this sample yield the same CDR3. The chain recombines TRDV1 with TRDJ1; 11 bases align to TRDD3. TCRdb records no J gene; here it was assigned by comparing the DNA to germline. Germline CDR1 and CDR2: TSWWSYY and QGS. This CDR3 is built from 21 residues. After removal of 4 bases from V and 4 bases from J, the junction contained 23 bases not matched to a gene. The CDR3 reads CALGASFPNWVLGDTVDKLIF. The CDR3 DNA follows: TGTGCTCTTGGGGCCTCTTTCCCGAACTGGGTGCTGGGGGATACCGTCGATAAACTCATCTTT.